The rows below give T cell receptor beta chains drawn from one sample of a study of CD8+CD57+ T cells in acquired aplastic anemia. TCRdb called the reads again in MiXCR, with one record for every CDR3 protein. The repertoire has hundreds of thousands of distinct CDR3 sequences, 82% of them found once; the top ten carry approximately 42%. The sequenced material came from sorted CD4+, CD8+, or CD8+CD57+ T cells (not recorded which) from PBMCs. These receptors were obtained from a human donor with aplastic anemia. Both conserved end residues are part of each CDR3. The D gene is left open where the match is weak. Size tells how often a clone was seen (once, few, many) or the class of an expanded clone, and some rows leave it out.

clone size: -
J gene: TRBJ2-1
V gene: TRBV11-1
D gene: -
CDR3 protein: CASSFDVIHEQFF
CDR3 DNA: TGTGCCAGCAGTTTTGATGTGATCCATGAGCAGTTCTTC

clone size: -
J gene: TRBJ2-4
V gene: TRBV15
D gene: -
CDR3 protein: CATSRASEQHTQYF
CDR3 DNA: TGTGCCACCAGCAGAGCTAGCGAGCAACACACCCAGTACTTC

clone size: -
J gene: TRBJ2-3
V gene: TRBV7-9
D gene: -
CDR3 protein: CASSLQGGWGGEEYF
CDR3 DNA: TGTGCCAGCAGCTTGCAAGGGGGTTGGGGGGGTGAGGAGTATTTT

clone size: -
J gene: TRBJ2-5
V gene: TRBV9
D gene: TRBD2
CDR3 protein: CATSGGDRQGGNNF
CDR3 DNA: TGTGCCACCAGCGGGGGGGACCGACAGGGAGGAAACAACTTC

clone size: -
J gene: TRBJ2-5
V gene: TRBV7-2
D gene: -
CDR3 protein: CASSLDPDTKATQYF
CDR3 DNA: TGTGCCAGCAGCTTAGACCCAGACACAAAAGCCACCCAGTACTTC

clone size: -
J gene: TRBJ2-1
V gene: TRBV20-1
D gene: -
CDR3 protein: CSARSGVSEQYNEQFF
CDR3 DNA: TGCAGTGCTAGGTCTGGGGTGAGTGAGCAATACAATGAGCAGTTCTTC

clone size: -
J gene: TRBJ2-5
V gene: TRBV5-5
D gene: -
CDR3 protein: CASNGARETQYF
CDR3 DNA: TGTGCCAGCAACGGGGCTAGGGAGACCCAGTACTTC

clone size: -
J gene: TRBJ2-7
V gene: TRBV20-1
D gene: TRBD2
CDR3 protein: CSARALPLTSPISYEQYF
CDR3 DNA: TGCAGTGCTAGAGCCTTACCCCTGACTAGCCCAATCTCCTACGAGCAGTACTTC

clone size: -
J gene: TRBJ2-3
V gene: TRBV5-1
D gene: -
CDR3 protein: CASSLGTEAFTQYF
CDR3 DNA: TGCGCCAGCAGCTTAGGCACTGAAGCTTTTACGCAGTATTTT

clone size: -
J gene: TRBJ1-5
V gene: TRBV9
D gene: -
CDR3 protein: CASSTWGGYQETQHF
CDR3 DNA: TGTGCCAGCAGTACCTGGGGAGGGTACCAAGAGACCCAGCATTTT

clone size: -
J gene: TRBJ1-6
V gene: TRBV7-8
D gene: -
CDR3 protein: CASSLGPGGTTSPLHF
CDR3 DNA: TGTGCCAGCAGCTTGGGTCCAGGCGGGACAACTTCTCCCCTCCACTTT

clone size: -
J gene: TRBJ2-3
V gene: TRBV9
D gene: -
CDR3 protein: CASREGSDTQQFF
CDR3 DNA: TGTGCCAGCAGGGAAGGGTCAGATACGCAGCAGTTTTTT

clone size: -
J gene: TRBJ1-1
V gene: TRBV7-9
D gene: -
CDR3 protein: CASSLQRSGETDEFF
CDR3 DNA: TGTGCCAGCAGCTTACAACGAAGCGGGGAGACCGATGAGTTCTTT

clone size: -
J gene: TRBJ1-5
V gene: TRBV29-1
D gene: -
CDR3 protein: CSVEVRDNQPQHF
CDR3 DNA: TGCAGCGTTGAGGTGAGGGATAATCAGCCCCAGCATTTT

clone size: -
J gene: TRBJ1-2
V gene: TRBV7-9
D gene: TRBD1
CDR3 protein: CASSPPGTGSPYGYTF
CDR3 DNA: TGTGCCAGCAGCCCCCCCGGGACAGGGTCCCCCTATGGCTACACCTTC

clone size: -
J gene: TRBJ2-1
V gene: TRBV25-1
D gene: -
CDR3 protein: CASSDSYNEQFF
CDR3 DNA: TGTGCCAGCAGTGACAGCTACAATGAGCAGTTCTTC

clone size: once
J gene: TRBJ1-2
V gene: TRBV7-9
D gene: -
CDR3 protein: CASSLALGLQETQTF
CDR3 DNA: TGTGCCAGCAGCTTAGCCTTGGGACTGCAAGAGACCCAGACCTTC

clone size: -
J gene: TRBJ2-7
V gene: TRBV9
D gene: -
CDR3 protein: CASSVGVDYAQYF
CDR3 DNA: TGTGCCAGCAGCGTCGGAGTTGACTACGCCCAGTACTTC

clone size: -
J gene: TRBJ1-1
V gene: TRBV5-1
D gene: TRBD1
CDR3 protein: CASSSRTGENTEAFF
CDR3 DNA: TGCGCCAGCAGCTCCCGGACAGGTGAGAACACTGAAGCTTTCTTT

clone size: few
J gene: TRBJ2-3
V gene: TRBV29-1
D gene: TRBD1
CDR3 protein: CSVEDNRGYSTDTQYF
CDR3 DNA: TGCAGCGTTGAAGACAACAGGGGTTATAGCACAGATACGCAGTATTTT

clone size: -
J gene: TRBJ2-1
V gene: TRBV6-4
D gene: TRBD2
CDR3 protein: CASSDSEVAGGNEQFF
CDR3 DNA: TGTGCCAGCAGTGACTCAGAAGTAGCGGGGGGCAATGAGCAGTTCTTC

clone size: -
J gene: TRBJ1-5
V gene: TRBV25-1
D gene: -
CDR3 protein: CASSEFGSNQPQHF
CDR3 DNA: TGTGCCAGCAGTGAATTCGGTAGCAATCAGCCCCAGCATTTT

clone size: -
J gene: TRBJ2-1
V gene: TRBV9
D gene: -
CDR3 protein: CASSLGGINQQFF
CDR3 DNA: TGTGCCAGCAGTCTTGGGGGGATCAATCAGCAGTTTTTC

clone size: -
J gene: TRBJ1-1
V gene: TRBV9
D gene: -
CDR3 protein: CASSSFGTLNTEAFF
CDR3 DNA: TGTGCCAGCAGCTCCTTCGGGACACTGAACACTGAAGCTTTCTTT

clone size: -
J gene: TRBJ2-3
V gene: TRBV7-8
D gene: -
CDR3 protein: CASGFGGGPATHF
CDR3 DNA: TGTGCCAGCGGCTTCGGGGGAGGACCTGCGACGCATTTT

clone size: few
J gene: TRBJ2-7
V gene: TRBV7-8
D gene: TRBD1
CDR3 protein: CATSQGGTGLFEQYF
CDR3 DNA: TGTGCCACCAGCCAGGGCGGGACAGGGCTGTTCGAGCAGTACTTC

clone size: -
J gene: TRBJ2-3
V gene: TRBV2
D gene: TRBD2
CDR3 protein: CASSAAGGGDTQYF
CDR3 DNA: TGTGCCAGCAGTGCGGCGGGGGGAGGAGATACGCAGTATTTT

clone size: -
J gene: TRBJ1-1
V gene: TRBV7-9
D gene: -
CDR3 protein: CASSLAPHNEQFFFF
CDR3 DNA: TGTGCCAGCAGCTTAGCCCCACACAATGAGCAGTTCTTCTTCTTT

clone size: -
J gene: TRBJ2-3
V gene: TRBV7-9
D gene: TRBD1
CDR3 protein: CAISQAGQELYGYF
CDR3 DNA: TGTGCCATCAGTCAGGCGGGACAGGAACTATATGGCTACTTT

clone size: -
J gene: TRBJ2-5
V gene: TRBV7-9
D gene: -
CDR3 protein: CAGSREPAGDETQYF
CDR3 DNA: TGTGCCGGCAGCCGCGAGCCGGCAGGGGACGAGACCCAGTACTTC

clone size: -
J gene: TRBJ1-1
V gene: TRBV7-7
D gene: -
CDR3 protein: CASTGDTEAFF
CDR3 DNA: TGTGCTAGCACCGGGGACACTGAAGCTTTCTTT

clone size: -
J gene: TRBJ1-2
V gene: TRBV7-9
D gene: TRBD1
CDR3 protein: CASSGTDRDRAVGGYTF
CDR3 DNA: TGTGCCAGCAGCGGAACGGACCGGGACAGGGCTGTCGGCGGCTACACCTTC

clone size: -
J gene: TRBJ1-1
V gene: TRBV2
D gene: -
CDR3 protein: CASGLDVTETTEAFF
CDR3 DNA: TGTGCCAGCGGCTTAGATGTGACAGAGACGACTGAAGCTTTCTTT

clone size: -
J gene: TRBJ1-2
V gene: TRBV7-9
D gene: -
CDR3 protein: CASSLERGGGVYGYTF
CDR3 DNA: TGTGCCAGCAGCTTGGAGAGGGGCGGGGGCGTATATGGCTACACCTTC

clone size: -
J gene: TRBJ2-3
V gene: TRBV9
D gene: -
CDR3 protein: CASGVAGGLHYLYF
CDR3 DNA: TGTGCCAGCGGAGTAGCTGGGGGTCTTCATTACCTGTATTTT

clone size: -
J gene: TRBJ1-4
V gene: TRBV6-2/TRBV6-3
D gene: -
CDR3 protein: CASSYPWDEKLFF
CDR3 DNA: TGTGCCAGCAGTTACCCCTGGGATGAAAAACTGTTTTTT

clone size: -
J gene: TRBJ1-6
V gene: TRBV10-3
D gene: TRBD1
CDR3 protein: CATGDSYNSPLHF
CDR3 DNA: TGTGCCACAGGGGACAGCTATAATTCACCCCTCCACTTT

clone size: -
J gene: TRBJ2-7
V gene: TRBV9
D gene: TRBD1
CDR3 protein: CASSPLGQGSYEQYF
CDR3 DNA: TGTGCCAGCAGCCCCCTGGGACAGGGGTCCTACGAGCAGTACTTC

clone size: -
J gene: TRBJ2-5
V gene: TRBV7-3
D gene: TRBD1
CDR3 protein: CASSSSDRGRTYKYF
CDR3 DNA: TGTGCCAGCAGCTCGAGCGACAGGGGGCGAACCTACAAGTACTTC

clone size: -
J gene: TRBJ2-1
V gene: TRBV11-3
D gene: -
CDR3 protein: CASSLDLTGTSSYNEQFF
CDR3 DNA: TGTGCCAGCAGCTTAGATCTGACAGGAACGAGCTCCTACAATGAGCAGTTCTTC

clone size: -
J gene: TRBJ1-6
V gene: TRBV11-2
D gene: TRBD1
CDR3 protein: CASSRGTGGSPLHF
CDR3 DNA: TGTGCCAGCAGCCGGGGGACAGGGGGTTCACCCCTCCACTTT

clone size: -
J gene: TRBJ2-1
V gene: TRBV7-8
D gene: TRBD2
CDR3 protein: CASSQDGLGRKNEQFF
CDR3 DNA: TGCGCCAGCAGCCAAGATGGACTAGGGAGAAAAAATGAGCAGTTCTTC

clone size: many
J gene: TRBJ2-3
V gene: TRBV12-3/TRBV12-4
D gene: -
CDR3 protein: CASSSYRDITDTQYF
CDR3 DNA: TGTGCCAGCAGCTCCTACCGGGACATCACAGATACGCAGTATTTT

clone size: -
J gene: TRBJ2-3
V gene: TRBV2
D gene: -
CDR3 protein: CASSFGGTPAKQYF
CDR3 DNA: TGTGCCAGCAGCTTCGGGGGCACTCCCGCTAAGCAGTATTTT

clone size: -
J gene: TRBJ1-1
V gene: TRBV7-8
D gene: -
CDR3 protein: CASGDGRTDTPEFFF
CDR3 DNA: TGTGCCAGCGGCGACGGTCGCACAGATACGCCTGAATTTTTCTTT

clone size: -
J gene: TRBJ1-5
V gene: TRBV7-9
D gene: TRBD1
CDR3 protein: CASSEGQGGQPQHF
CDR3 DNA: TGTGCCAGCAGCGAGGGACAGGGAGGACAGCCCCAGCATTTT

clone size: -
J gene: TRBJ2-7
V gene: TRBV5-1
D gene: -
CDR3 protein: CASSLDGREQYF
CDR3 DNA: TGCGCCAGCAGCTTGGACGGTCGCGAGCAGTACTTC

clone size: -
J gene: TRBJ2-6
V gene: TRBV7-9
D gene: -
CDR3 protein: CASSLRRVPSGANVLTF
CDR3 DNA: TGTGCCAGCAGCCTTCGGAGGGTCCCCTCTGGGGCCAACGTCCTGACTTTC

clone size: -
J gene: TRBJ2-1
V gene: TRBV9
D gene: -
CDR3 protein: CASSVGDYYNEQFF
CDR3 DNA: TGTGCCAGCAGCGTAGGAGACTACTACAATGAGCAGTTCTTC

clone size: once
J gene: TRBJ1-1
V gene: TRBV7-9
D gene: -
CDR3 protein: CASSLVLGGMTFGFF
CDR3 DNA: TGTGCCAGCAGCTTAGTTCTCGGGGGGATGACTTTTGGATTCTTT

clone size: once
J gene: TRBJ1-2
V gene: TRBV5-1
D gene: TRBD1
CDR3 protein: CASSALPGQGAHGYTF
CDR3 DNA: TGCGCCAGCAGCGCCCTCCCGGGACAGGGGGCGCATGGCTACACCTTC

clone size: -
J gene: TRBJ1-2
V gene: TRBV5-6
D gene: -
CDR3 protein: CASSSTWGEAAEHYGYTF
CDR3 DNA: TGTGCCAGCAGCTCTACGTGGGGAGAGGCAGCCGAACACTATGGCTACACCTTC

clone size: -
J gene: TRBJ1-1
V gene: TRBV7-9
D gene: -
CDR3 protein: CASSLHLTGNSEAFF
CDR3 DNA: TGTGCCAGCAGCTTACATCTAACCGGGAACAGTGAAGCTTTCTTT

clone size: -
J gene: TRBJ1-5
V gene: TRBV11-3
D gene: -
CDR3 protein: CASSQDLTQPQHF
CDR3 DNA: TGCGCCAGCAGCCAAGATCTGACACAGCCCCAGCATTTT

clone size: many
J gene: TRBJ2-5
V gene: TRBV14
D gene: -
CDR3 protein: CASSQYTRSTQETQYF
CDR3 DNA: TGTGCCAGCAGCCAATACACTAGATCCACCCAAGAGACCCAGTACTTC

clone size: -
J gene: TRBJ2-6
V gene: TRBV7-9
D gene: -
CDR3 protein: CASSLAGSCGATELTF
CDR3 DNA: TGTGCCAGCAGCTTGGCTGGTAGCTGCGGGGCCACCGAGCTGACTTTC

clone size: -
J gene: TRBJ1-3
V gene: TRBV7-8
D gene: TRBD1
CDR3 protein: CASSSGSTAGQVNTIYF
CDR3 DNA: TGTGCCAGCAGCTCCGGGTCGACGGCCGGACAGGTAAACACCATATATTTT